The entry that follows covers one TCR beta chain sequence. Its antigen is not known. The sample comes from a study of siplizumab effects on memory and regulatory T cells. General observations from the study: Naive T cell populations appeared to exhibit greater diversity than memory cells and appeared to be major alloresponse contributors.

Germline values: CDR1 KGHSH, CDR2 LQKENI. V dropped 2 bases and J dropped 1 base, with 14 bases sitting between them. The CDR3 has 16 residues. Here immunoSEQ multiplex PCR was the method, and the copy in TCRdb shows in-frame clones only, minus some. The profile shows roughly 50,000 clones, under 98% of them singletons. Sequences were obtained from naive CD4+ T cells sorted from blood. The V call is TRBV18, the J call TRBJ1-1; D is unclear. The receptor was isolated from a human donor in good health. CDR3 sequence (DNA): TGTGCCAGCTCACCATATCGCCAGGCAGAGAACACTGAAGCTTTCTTT. Translating gives CASSPYRQAENTEAFF.